These T cell receptor beta chains were read from a single sample in a study of post-analysis software for immune sequencing data. TCRdb processed the PCR reads anew with MiXCR; each CDR3 protein has one entry. The sample lists roughly 600,000 distinct CDR3 sequences, around 44% occurring once. Sequencing was done on a sample of blood. The source of these receptors is a girl aged 5 to 17 with multiple sclerosis. The CDR3 runs from the conserved cysteine through the conserved F or W. Fields, in order: J gene, V gene, CDR3 protein.

j_call: TRBJ2-3; v_call: TRBV4-1; cdr3_aa: CASSQAGLLDTQYF
j_call: TRBJ1-1; v_call: TRBV29-1; cdr3_aa: CSVETVMNTEAFF
j_call: TRBJ2-5; v_call: TRBV6-5; cdr3_aa: CASSYSPFQETQYF
j_call: TRBJ2-5; v_call: TRBV14; cdr3_aa: CASSQDLGSGSQETQYF
j_call: TRBJ2-3; v_call: TRBV10-3; cdr3_aa: CAIGAGHPTDTQYF
j_call: TRBJ2-7; v_call: TRBV5-6; cdr3_aa: CASSAGARSYEQYF
j_call: TRBJ2-1; v_call: TRBV5-1; cdr3_aa: CASKLAGGEFF
j_call: TRBJ2-3; v_call: TRBV29-1; cdr3_aa: CSVEDQGKTQYF
j_call: -; v_call: TRBV7-2; cdr3_aa: CASSPGQRGYEQYF
j_call: TRBJ2-5; v_call: TRBV6-5; cdr3_aa: CASSYSLGGTQYF
j_call: TRBJ2-5; v_call: TRBV7-2; cdr3_aa: CASSLRGYRETQYF
j_call: TRBJ2-3; v_call: TRBV20-1; cdr3_aa: CSAKLQGGTDTQYF
j_call: TRBJ2-1; v_call: TRBV20-1; cdr3_aa: CSARVQREYNEQFF
j_call: TRBJ1-4; v_call: TRBV30; cdr3_aa: CAWGVPREKLFF
j_call: TRBJ2-5; v_call: TRBV5-1; cdr3_aa: CASSSRGLQETQYF
j_call: TRBJ1-2; v_call: TRBV20-1; cdr3_aa: CSTPDRDHYGYTF
j_call: TRBJ2-5; v_call: TRBV12-3/TRBV12-4; cdr3_aa: CASRAGQPQETQYF
j_call: TRBJ2-7; v_call: TRBV12-5; cdr3_aa: CASGFDSYEQYF
j_call: TRBJ1-4; v_call: TRBV6-6; cdr3_aa: CASSYEASSNEKLFF
j_call: TRBJ2-5; v_call: TRBV21-1; cdr3_aa: CASSTRGTETQYF
j_call: TRBJ2-3; v_call: TRBV3-1; cdr3_aa: CASSQAGGLSTDTQYF
j_call: TRBJ2-1; v_call: TRBV7-2; cdr3_aa: CASSLVAGSGRNEQFF
j_call: TRBJ1-1; v_call: TRBV29-1; cdr3_aa: CSVETDRGGVAFF
j_call: TRBJ2-7; v_call: TRBV5-1; cdr3_aa: CASTNLGHSYEQYF
j_call: TRBJ2-1; v_call: TRBV10-3; cdr3_aa: CAISDLAGANNEQFF
j_call: TRBJ2-1; v_call: TRBV7-8; cdr3_aa: CASSLARTEADYINNEQFF
j_call: TRBJ2-5; v_call: TRBV7-2; cdr3_aa: CASSSRVNLQETQYF
j_call: TRBJ2-1; v_call: TRBV12-3/TRBV12-4; cdr3_aa: CASSPRTYNEQFF
j_call: TRBJ2-3; v_call: TRBV3-1; cdr3_aa: CASSQDLREGDTQYF
j_call: TRBJ1-1; v_call: TRBV20-1; cdr3_aa: CSARTSSPSTEAFF
j_call: TRBJ1-2; v_call: TRBV3-1; cdr3_aa: CASSQAGTDGYTF
j_call: TRBJ2-7; v_call: TRBV5-1; cdr3_aa: CASSQGQTEQYF
j_call: TRBJ1-2; v_call: TRBV2; cdr3_aa: CASSNEQGRVYGYTF
j_call: TRBJ2-5; v_call: TRBV5-5; cdr3_aa: CASSLPLALQETQYF
j_call: TRBJ1-6; v_call: TRBV7-6; cdr3_aa: CASSLTSNSPLHF
j_call: TRBJ2-7; v_call: TRBV12-3/TRBV12-4; cdr3_aa: CASSLRASGKGEQYF
j_call: TRBJ2-7; v_call: TRBV20-1; cdr3_aa: CSARPYGQPTSYEQYF
j_call: TRBJ1-5; v_call: TRBV10-3; cdr3_aa: CAATTGDQPQHF
j_call: TRBJ1-1; v_call: TRBV11-3; cdr3_aa: CASRQSRVNTEAFF
j_call: TRBJ1-2; v_call: TRBV5-1; cdr3_aa: CASSVDRGKTYGYTF
j_call: TRBJ2-1; v_call: TRBV9; cdr3_aa: CASSVEVKWDEQFF
j_call: TRBJ1-6; v_call: TRBV20-1; cdr3_aa: CSARESTGHSPLHF
j_call: TRBJ2-3; v_call: TRBV20-1; cdr3_aa: CSANGAGDTQYF
j_call: TRBJ1-2; v_call: TRBV12-3/TRBV12-4; cdr3_aa: CASSPGPANYGYTF
j_call: -; v_call: TRBV10-3; cdr3_aa: CAISLGPSGYEQYF
j_call: TRBJ2-7; v_call: TRBV7-2; cdr3_aa: CASSSGGAHREQYF
j_call: TRBJ2-3; v_call: TRBV5-1; cdr3_aa: CASSLTSGLSTDMQYF